The TCR beta chain under discussion was sequenced for a study of spatial heterogeneity in lung cancer. This clonotype appeared many times. The target antigen is unknown. MiXCR, run by TCRdb on the 5' RACE reads, gives a single entry per CDR3 protein. This table holds around 13,000 distinct CDR3 sequences, around 6.6% found once. The time point denotes: sample taken at primary tumor resection. Study results and caveats: Tumoral mutation counts were tracked by counts of expanded intratumoral alpha and beta TCRs. Tumor T cells had an estimated coverage that came to 6% to 9% for alpha chains and roughly 13% for beta chains.

The V gene lost 2 bases and the J gene lost 5 bases, with 7 bases spanning the gap. The CDR3 has 13 residues. Germline CDR1 is SGHDT and CDR2 is YYEEEE. The sequence came from a female donor with early-stage non-small cell lung cancer. V is TRBV5-6 and J is TRBJ2-2; no definite D call. The sequences come from lung tumor tissue, collected at surgery. CDR3 coding DNA: TGTGCCAGCAGCTTCGATAAGACCGGGGAGCTGTTTTTT. Translating it yields CASSFDKTGELFF. The full variable domain, with the rest looked up from reference TRBV5-6 and TRBJ2-2, is DAGVTQSPTHLIKTRGQQVTLRCSPKSGHDTVSWYQQALGQGPQFIFQYYEEEERQRGNFPDRFSGHQFPNYSSELNVNALLLGDSALYLCASSFDKTGELFFGEGSRLTVL.